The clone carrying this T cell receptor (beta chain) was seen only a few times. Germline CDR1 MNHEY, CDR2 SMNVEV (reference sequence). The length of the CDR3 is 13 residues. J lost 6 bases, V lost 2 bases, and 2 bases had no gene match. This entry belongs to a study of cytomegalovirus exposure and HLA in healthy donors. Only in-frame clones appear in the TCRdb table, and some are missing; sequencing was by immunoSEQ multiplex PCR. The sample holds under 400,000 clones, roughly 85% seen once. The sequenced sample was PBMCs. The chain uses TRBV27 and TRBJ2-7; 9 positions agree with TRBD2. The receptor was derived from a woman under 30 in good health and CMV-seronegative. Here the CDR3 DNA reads TGTGCCAGCAGTTTAGGGCGGGGGGGCGAGCAGTACTTC. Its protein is CASSLGRGGEQYF.